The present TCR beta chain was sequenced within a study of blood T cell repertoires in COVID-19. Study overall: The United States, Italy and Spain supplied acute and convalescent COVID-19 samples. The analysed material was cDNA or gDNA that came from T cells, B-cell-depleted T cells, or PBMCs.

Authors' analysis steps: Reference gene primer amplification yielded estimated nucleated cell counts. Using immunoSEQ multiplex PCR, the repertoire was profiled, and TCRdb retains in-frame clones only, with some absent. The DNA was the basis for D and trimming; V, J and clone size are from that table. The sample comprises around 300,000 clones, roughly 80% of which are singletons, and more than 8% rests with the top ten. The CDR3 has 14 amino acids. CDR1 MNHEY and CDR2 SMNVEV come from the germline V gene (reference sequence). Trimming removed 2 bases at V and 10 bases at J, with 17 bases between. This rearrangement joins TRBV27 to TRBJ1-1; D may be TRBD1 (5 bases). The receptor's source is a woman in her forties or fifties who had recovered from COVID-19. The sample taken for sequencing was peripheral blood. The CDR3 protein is CASSLGAGLGTAFF. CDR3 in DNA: TGTGCCAGCAGTTTAGGGGCAGGTTTGGGAACAGCTTTCTTT.